The 16 T cell receptor beta chains listed next were all sequenced from one sample in a study of shared clonotypes between healthy human individuals. TCRdb keeps only in-frame clones here, not all; method: immunoSEQ multiplex PCR. The repertoire holds just over 2,000,000 clones, with roughly 95% as singletons. The sequenced sample consisted of naive CD4+ T cells sorted from blood. Subset defined: CD45RA+ positively selected. These TCRs come from a man younger than 35 in good health.

This clone was counted between two and nine times. Other nucleotide sequences from this sample produce the same CDR3. The rearrangement links TRBV18 to TRBJ2-2; D is perhaps TRBD1 (5 bases). The CDR3 contains 13 residues. Germline values: CDR1 KGHSH, CDR2 LQKENI. Between the trimmed V and J ends, which lost 1 base and 5 bases, there was a span of 5 bases. The CDR3 DNA reads TGTGCCAGCTCACCACAGGGGACCGGGGAGCTGTTTTTT. Translated: CASSPQGTGELFF.

This chain connects TRBV4-1 to TRBJ2-1; 11 positions agree with TRBD2. This CDR3 region has 18 residues. Germline V gives CDR1 MGHRA, CDR2 YSYEKL. Trimming cost V 3 bases and J 6 bases; bases outside gene matches: 13. The CDR3 nucleotides read TGCGCCAGCAGCCACGAGGGACTAGCGGCTTTCCGGGCCAATGAGCAGTTCTTC. Translation gives CASSHEGLAAFRANEQFF.

The CDR3 protein is CATSRNRGSKGNTIYF. In DNA, the CDR3 is TGTGCCACCAGCAGAAACAGGGGAAGTAAAGGAAACACCATATATTTT. The rearrangement joins TRBV15 to TRBJ1-3; TRBD1 matches at 7 bases. J lost 4 bases, V lost 2 bases, and 8 bases had no gene match. CDR3 length equals 16 residues. Germline loops: CDR1 LNHNV, CDR2 YYDKDF (reference sequence).

The chain combines TRBV2 with TRBJ2-3, with 8 bases lining up with TRBD2. V shed 7 bases, J shed 2 bases, and the junction held 8 bases outside the gene matches. Germline V gene data show CDR1 as SNHLY and CDR2 as FYNNEI. The CDR3 has 15 residues. The CDR3 is CASKKRREDTDTQYF. CDR3 in DNA: TGTGCCAGCAAAAAACGGCGGGAGGACACAGATACGCAGTATTTT.

The chain has TRBV6-5 and TRBJ1-4; the match to TRBD1 covers 9 bases. The germline CDR1 and CDR2 sequences are MNHEY and SVGAGI. The CDR3 has 15 residues. The V and J ends lost 4 bases and 10 bases, in that order; junction bases with no gene match: 10. CDR3 loop: CASSFLGTGFGKLFF. DNA for the CDR3: TGTGCCAGCAGTTTCCTCGGGACAGGGTTTGGAAAACTGTTTTTT.

The chain couples TRBV4-1 to TRBJ1-5; 8 bases match TRBD1. Germline V gives CDR1 MGHRA, CDR2 YSYEKL. The CDR3 has 16 amino acids. V shed 4 bases and J 0 bases; nucleotides not matched to a gene: 5. DNA of the CDR3: TGCGCCAGCAGCCTTCAGGGGGCTGGTAGCAATCAGCCCCAGCATTTT. It translates to CASSLQGAGSNQPQHF.

The CDR3 DNA reads TGTGCCAGCAGCGTAGCTGGCAGAACATCTGGAAACACCATATATTTT. Translation: CASSVAGRTSGNTIYF. The V gene is TRBV9, the J gene TRBJ1-3; no clear D. Germline loops: CDR1 SGDLS, CDR2 YYNGEE. The CDR3 totals 16 residues. Trimming took off 0 bases at V and 1 base at J, with 11 bases between the two ends.

The chain couples TRBV19 to TRBJ2-7; 7 positions match TRBD2. Germline values: CDR1 LNHDA, CDR2 SQIVND (reference sequence). The CDR3 spans 14 residues. Trimming took 5 bases from V and 4 from J; bases not matched to a gene: 8. Written as DNA, the CDR3 is TGTGCCAGTAGTCCAGCGGGAAGGCCTTACGAGCAGTACTTC. Its protein is CASSPAGRPYEQYF.

The rearrangement links TRBV27 to TRBJ1-1; D is unclear. This CDR3 is 13 amino acids long. Germline V lookup: CDR1 MNHEY, CDR2 SMNVEV (reference sequence). With 3 bases removed from V and 4 bases from J, the gap between germline ends came to 9 bases. The CDR3 region is CASSFNSGTEAFF. The CDR3 DNA sequence: TGTGCCAGCAGTTTTAACAGTGGCACTGAAGCTTTCTTT.

This clone appeared a single time. This chain connects TRBV29-1 to TRBJ2-3; a possible D gene is TRBD2 (5 bases). The germline V gene has CDR1 SQVTM and CDR2 ANQGSEA. V was cut by 5 bases and J by 4 bases, with 25 bases left in between. The CDR3 extends over 17 amino acids. The CDR3 DNA reads TGCAGCGTTTTTTCGGTGACTACCAAACCCTCAGCAGATACGCAGTATTTT. This codes for CSVFSVTTKPSADTQYF.

This chain links TRBV30 with TRBJ1-2, with 8 bases fitting TRBD1. The CDR3 has 13 residues. The trim removed 3 bases at V and 7 bases at J, leaving 7 bases unmatched. The germline V gene encodes CDR1 GTSNPN and CDR2 SVGIG (reference sequence). Here the CDR3 DNA reads TGTGCCTGGAGCCCAGGGGGCCCTGGTGGCTACACCTTC. Amino acids: CAWSPGGPGGYTF. The full variable domain, completed using reference TRBV30 and TRBJ1-2, is SQTIHQWPATLVQPVGSPLSLECTVEGTSNPNLYWYRQAAGRGLQLLFYSVGIGQISSEVPQNLSASRPQDRQFILSSKKLLLSDSGFYLCAWSPGGPGGYTFGSGTRLTVV.

The chain combines TRBV2 with TRBJ2-7, with no clear D. The CDR3 covers 12 residues. Trimming removed 6 bases at V and 1 base at J, with 7 bases between. Germline lookup yields CDR1 SNHLY and CDR2 FYNNEI. The CDR3 nucleotides read TGTGCCAGCAGACAGCTTTCCTACGAGCAGTACTTC. Encoded protein: CASRQLSYEQYF.

On this clone itself: The junction differs from germline at one of its ends, possibly a read error. This chain links TRBV18 with TRBJ1-6, with unresolved D. This CDR3 is built from 12 residues. CDR1 and CDR2 from the germline V gene are KGHSH and LQKENI. The CDR3 is CASSQYNSPLHF. The DNA for the CDR3 is TGTGCCAGCTCTCAGTATAATTCACCACTCCACTTT. Supplemented by reference TRBV18 and TRBJ1-6, the full variable domain reads NAGVMQNPRHLVRRRGQEARLRCSPMKGHSHVYWYRQLPEEGLKFMVYLQKENIIDESGMPKERFSAEFPKEGPSILRIQQVVRGDSAAYFCASSQYNSPLHFGNGTRLTVT.

The chain combines TRBV4-1 with TRBJ1-2; D is possibly TRBD1 (6 bases). Deletions cut 0 bases from V and 4 bases from J, with 12 bases between. This CDR3 contains 15 residues. Germline V gene sequence: CDR1 MGHRA, CDR2 YSYEKL. CDR3 DNA: TGCGCCAGCAGCCAAGAGTTTACAGGGCTCTATGGCTACACCTTC. It translates to CASSQEFTGLYGYTF.

Note on this clone: The sample has other DNA sequences that encode this CDR3 too. The chain recombines TRBV30 with TRBJ1-5; D possibly corresponds to TRBD1 (5 bases). This CDR3 has 14 residues. The V and J ends lost 0 bases and 2 bases respectively, with 8 bases between them. CDR1 and CDR2 from the germline V gene are GTSNPN and SVGIG (reference sequence). CDR3 bases: TGTGCCTGGAGTGTACAGGTGGGCAATCAGCCCCAGCATTTT. Translating it yields CAWSVQVGNQPQHF.

CDR3: CASSEYRTHYEQYF. DNA for the CDR3: TGTGCCAGCAGTGAGTACAGGACCCACTACGAGCAGTACTTC. The rearrangement joins TRBV6-1 to TRBJ2-7, with D possibly TRBD1 on 5 matching bases. The CDR3 runs to 14 residues. CDR1 MNHNS and CDR2 SASEGT come from the germline V gene. Trimming removed 3 bases at V and 3 bases at J, with 12 bases between.